Listed below are T cell receptor beta chains from one sample, sequenced in a study of cytomegalovirus exposure and HLA in healthy donors. Only in-frame clones appear in the TCRdb table, and some are missing; sequencing was by immunoSEQ multiplex PCR. The sample contains roughly 100,000 clones, 65% to 80% of which appear only once. The sample consisted of PBMCs. The receptor set was obtained from a woman aged 50 to 65 in good health and CMV-seropositive. Each CDR3 is given with its conserved first and last residue. A D gene is named only where the DNA matches it firmly. Only part of the rows carry a size: once, few, many, or a class if the clone is expanded.

TRBJ2-1,TRBV7-9,-,-,TGTGCCAGCACGGGGGGCCCCGCCAATGAGCAGTTCTTC,CASTGGPANEQFF
TRBJ2-7,TRBV7-2,-,-,TGTGCCAGCAGCCCCTTCGACGGAGGAAGCTACGAGCAGTACTTC,CASSPFDGGSYEQYF
TRBJ1-5,TRBV19,TRBD1,-,TGTGCCAGTAGTAGAGACAGGGGGCCTTTATATCAGCCCCAGCATTTT,CASSRDRGPLYQPQHF
TRBJ2-5,TRBV6-5,-,-,TGTGCCAGCAGTTACTCCGGGGGTCAAGAGACCCAGTACTTC,CASSYSGGQETQYF
TRBJ2-7,TRBV27,-,few,TGTGCCAGCAGTTTAGGGGGGGCTTCCTCCGAGCAGTACTTC,CASSLGGASSEQYF
TRBJ1-1,TRBV6-1,-,few,TGTGCCAGCACGAGGGGAGGAGGCACTGAAGCTTTCTTT,CASTRGGGTEAFF
TRBJ1-6,TRBV19,-,-,TGTGCCAGTAGTACCTTCACAGGGCTAAATTCACCCCTCCACTTT,CASSTFTGLNSPLHF
TRBJ1-2,TRBV28,-,-,TGTGCCAGCAGTTTCGGTGGTGTAGATAACTATGGCTACACCTTC,CASSFGGVDNYGYTF
TRBJ1-1,TRBV7-9,-,-,TGTGCCAGCAGCTTATTCCCCATTGAAGCTTTCTTT,CASSLFPIEAFF
TRBJ2-7,TRBV28,TRBD1,-,TGTGCCAGCAGTTTGCCAGGACAGGGGGCGATGGACGAGCAGTACTTC,CASSLPGQGAMDEQYF
TRBJ1-2,TRBV4-2,-,-,TGTGCCAGCAGCCAAGATGTGGGACTGATCTCCTATGGCTACACCTTC,CASSQDVGLISYGYTF
TRBJ1-6,TRBV7-9,TRBD1,-,TGTGCCAGCAGTCGAGACAGGGCGGGGGGTAATTCACCCCTCCACTTT,CASSRDRAGGNSPLHF
TRBJ1-1,TRBV5-1,TRBD1,-,TGCGCCAGCGCGACGGAGGGGGCCTCGAACACTGAAGCTTTCTTT,CASATEGASNTEAFF
TRBJ1-4,TRBV10-3,-,-,TGTGCCATCAGTGAGCAGACAGAAACTAATGAAAAACTGTTTTTT,CAISEQTETNEKLFF
TRBJ1-3,TRBV7-8,-,-,TGTGCCAGCAGCTTATACAGATTCTCTGGAAACACCATATATTTT,CASSLYRFSGNTIYF
TRBJ2-2,TRBV2,TRBD1,many,TGTGCCAGTCAGACAGGGGGCAGAAACACCGGGGAGCTGTTTTTT,CASQTGGRNTGELFF
TRBJ1-6,TRBV27,-,-,TGTGCCAGCAGTTTAAGGGGCCAGGCGTCACCCCTCCACTTT,CASSLRGQASPLHF
TRBJ1-1,TRBV18,-,-,TGTGCCAGCTCACCTCAGGGAAAGGACACTGAAGCTTTCTTT,CASSPQGKDTEAFF
TRBJ1-6,TRBV7-2,TRBD1,-,TGTGCCAGCAGTCCCGGGACAGACAGATCACCCCTCCACTTT,CASSPGTDRSPLHF
TRBJ2-5,TRBV5-1,TRBD2,-,TGCGCCAGCAGCTTGGATATGGCGGGGGGTTATCACTTC,CASSLDMAGGYHF
TRBJ2-7,TRBV7-9,TRBD2,-,TGTTCCAGCAGCTTACTAGCGGGGGGAGTTGAGCAGTACTTC,CSSSLLAGGVEQYF
TRBJ2-3,TRBV4-3,-,-,TGCGCCAGCAGCCAAGATCACGGAGATACGCAGTATTTT,CASSQDHGDTQYF
TRBJ2-1,TRBV6-4,-,-,TGTGCCAGCAGTGAGACCAGGAGCGGTGGCAATGAGCAGTTCTTC,CASSETRSGGNEQFF
TRBJ2-7,TRBV6-5,-,-,TGTGCCAGCAGTTCTGAGGTTGGCTCCTACGAGCAGTACTTC,CASSSEVGSYEQYF
TRBJ1-5,TRBV19,TRBD1,once,TGTGCCAGTAGCCGGGACAGAAATCAGCCCCAGCATTTT,CASSRDRNQPQHF
TRBJ2-1,TRBV28,TRBD2,-,TGTGCCAGCAGTGGGGGTGCGGGAGGGGTGAATGAGCAGTTCTTC,CASSGGAGGVNEQFF
TRBJ2-2,TRBV6-5,TRBD2,once,TGTGCCAGCAGTTATAACGGGGGGGAGGTCGGGGAGCTGTTTTTT,CASSYNGGEVGELFF
TRBJ2-5,TRBV2,TRBD1,-,TGTGCCAGCTTCCGGGACAGGGGTAGGGGGGAGACCCAGTACTTC,CASFRDRGRGETQYF
TRBJ1-2,TRBV28,-,-,TGTGCCAGCAGTTTTAACAGAGACGGCTACACCTTC,CASSFNRDGYTF
TRBJ2-7,TRBV30,TRBD1,-,TGTGCCTGGGGCACAGGGGGCGCGGTACCGGAGCAGTACTTC,CAWGTGGAVPEQYF
TRBJ1-1,TRBV6-1,-,once,TGTGCCAGCGGCGGGTACGAAGGCTTAAACACTGAAGCTTTCTTT,CASGGYEGLNTEAFF
TRBJ2-1,TRBV11-2,-,-,TGTGCCAGCAGCTTAGATGTGGGACTCCCCGCGAATGAGCAGTTCTTC,CASSLDVGLPANEQFF
TRBJ2-2,TRBV11-2,TRBD2,-,TGTGCCAGCAGCCCCTCCTTTGGGGGGGGGTTCACCGGGGAGCTGTTTTTT,CASSPSFGGGFTGELFF
TRBJ1-1,TRBV6-6,-,-,TGTGCCAGCAGTTACTCGACAACTGAAGCTTTCTTT,CASSYSTTEAFF
TRBJ2-3,TRBV5-6,-,-,TGTGCCAGCAGCCCCACGCACAGGGAAGTCACAGATACGCAGTATTTT,CASSPTHREVTDTQYF
TRBJ2-3,TRBV9,-,-,TGTGCCAGCAGAGGCGGCAGAGATACGCAGTATTTT,CASRGGRDTQYF
TRBJ1-1,TRBV7-2,TRBD1,-,TGTGCCAGCAGCTTAGGCACAGGGGGGAACACTGAAGCTTTCTTT,CASSLGTGGNTEAFF
TRBJ2-7,TRBV5-8,TRBD1,once,TGTGCCAGCAGCCCGAGGACAGGGCACTTATCCTACGAGCAGTACTTC,CASSPRTGHLSYEQYF
TRBJ2-5,TRBV9,TRBD1,-,TGTGCCAGCAGCGTACTGTCACCGGGACAGGGGAAACAAGAGACCCAGTACTTC,CASSVLSPGQGKQETQYF
TRBJ1-3,TRBV7-9,-,-,TGTGCCAGCAGCACTTCAGGGGGAAACACCATATATTTT,CASSTSGGNTIYF
TRBJ1-2,TRBV7-9,-,few,TGTGCCAGCAGCCGTTCGGGAGGGCCAGGCTACACCTTC,CASSRSGGPGYTF
TRBJ1-1,TRBV6-5,TRBD1,-,TGTGCCAGCAGCAATTCAGGGGGAAGGACTGAAGCTTTCTTT,CASSNSGGRTEAFF